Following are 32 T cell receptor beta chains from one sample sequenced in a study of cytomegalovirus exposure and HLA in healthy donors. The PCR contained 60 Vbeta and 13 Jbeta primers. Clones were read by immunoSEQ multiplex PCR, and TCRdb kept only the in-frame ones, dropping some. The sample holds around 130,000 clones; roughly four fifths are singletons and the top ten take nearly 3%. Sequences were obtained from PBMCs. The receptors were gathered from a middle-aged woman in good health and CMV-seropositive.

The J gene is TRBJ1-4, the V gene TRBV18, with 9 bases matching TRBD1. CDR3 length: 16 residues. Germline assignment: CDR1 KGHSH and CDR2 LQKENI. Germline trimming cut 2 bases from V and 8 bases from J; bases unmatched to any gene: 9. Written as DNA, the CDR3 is TGTGCCAGCTCACCAGGTGTGAGGACAGGGGTCGAAAAACTGTTTTTT. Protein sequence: CASSPGVRTGVEKLFF.

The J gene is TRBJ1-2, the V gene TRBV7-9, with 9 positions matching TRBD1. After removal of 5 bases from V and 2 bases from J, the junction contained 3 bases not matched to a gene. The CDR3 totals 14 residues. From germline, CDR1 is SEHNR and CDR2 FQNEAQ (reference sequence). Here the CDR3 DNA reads TGTGCCAGCAGCGTAGGACAGGGGAACTATGGCTACACCTTC. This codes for CASSVGQGNYGYTF.

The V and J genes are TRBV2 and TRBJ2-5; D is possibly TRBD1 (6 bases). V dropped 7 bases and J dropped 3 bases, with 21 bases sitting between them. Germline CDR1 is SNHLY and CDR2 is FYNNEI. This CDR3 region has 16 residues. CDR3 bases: TGTGCCAGCAAGGATGGGATCGGGCAGGGGAAAGAGACCCAGTACTTC. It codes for CASKDGIGQGKETQYF.

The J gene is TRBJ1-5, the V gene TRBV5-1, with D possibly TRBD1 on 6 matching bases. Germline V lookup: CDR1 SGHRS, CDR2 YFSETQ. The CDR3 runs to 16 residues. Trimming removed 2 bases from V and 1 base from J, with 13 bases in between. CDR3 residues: CASSLNGGLSNQPQHF. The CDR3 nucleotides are TGCGCCAGCAGCTTAAATGGGGGCCTGAGCAATCAGCCCCAGCATTTT.

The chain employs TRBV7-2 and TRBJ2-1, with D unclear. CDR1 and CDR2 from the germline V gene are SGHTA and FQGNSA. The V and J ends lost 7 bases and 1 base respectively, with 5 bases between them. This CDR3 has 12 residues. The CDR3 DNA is TGTGCCAGCACCGGGTCCTACAATGAGCAGTTCTTC. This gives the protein CASTGSYNEQFF. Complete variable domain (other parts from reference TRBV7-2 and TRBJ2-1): GAGVSQSPSNKVTEKGKDVELRCDPISGHTALYWYRQSLGQGLEFLIYFQGNSAPDKSGLPSDRFSAERTGGSVSTLTIQRTQQEDSAVYLCASTGSYNEQFFGPGTRLTVL.

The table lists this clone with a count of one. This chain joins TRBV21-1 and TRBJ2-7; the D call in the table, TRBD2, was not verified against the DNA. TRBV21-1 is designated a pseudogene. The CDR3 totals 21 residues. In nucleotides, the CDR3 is TGTGCCAGCAGCAAAAACGGGCTTCCTTTAGGTAGCGGGAGCTCAACCTACGAGCAGTACTTC. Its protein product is CASSKNGLPLGSGSSTYEQYF.

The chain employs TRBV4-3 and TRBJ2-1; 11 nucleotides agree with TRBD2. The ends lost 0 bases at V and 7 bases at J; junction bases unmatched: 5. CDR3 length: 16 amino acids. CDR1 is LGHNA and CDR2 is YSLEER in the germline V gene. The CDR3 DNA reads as TGCGCCAGCAGCCAAGATAGACTAGCGGGGCGGAATGAGCAGTTCTTC. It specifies CASSQDRLAGRNEQFF.

For the CDR3, the DNA is TGTGCCAGCAGCTCGAGACAGGGGGCGACGCACTATGGCTACACCTTC. The encoded protein is CASSSRQGATHYGYTF. The rearrangement uses TRBV7-2 and TRBJ1-2, with TRBD1 matching over 10 bases. The germline V gene encodes CDR1 SGHTA and CDR2 FQGNSA. V lost 4 bases, J lost 3 bases, and 8 bases stayed unmatched. The CDR3 sequence is 16 residues long.

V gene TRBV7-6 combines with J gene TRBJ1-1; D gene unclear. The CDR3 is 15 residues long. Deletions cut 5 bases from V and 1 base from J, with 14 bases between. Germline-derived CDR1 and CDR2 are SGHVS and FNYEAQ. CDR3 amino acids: CASSLSLTPNTEAFF. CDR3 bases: TGTGCCAGCAGCCTATCCCTGACTCCGAACACTGAAGCTTTCTTT.

The CDR3 spells CASTSLQGFYEQYF. The CDR3 region has the DNA TGTGCCAGCACCTCATTGCAGGGCTTCTACGAGCAGTACTTC. This chain joins TRBV7-9 and TRBJ2-7, with D possibly TRBD1 on 5 matching bases. The CDR3 totals 14 residues. Germline V gene data show CDR1 as SEHNR and CDR2 as FQNEAQ (reference sequence). V was clipped by 7 bases and J by 3 bases, with 16 bases between them.

CDR3 coding DNA: TGTGCCAGCAGCCCCGCTTTCGATGGGCTTGCGAACACTGAAGCTTTCTTT. Residues: CASSPAFDGLANTEAFF. The chain is built from TRBV7-2 and TRBJ1-1; D not resolved. V dropped 5 bases and J dropped 1 base, with 20 bases sitting between them. The V gene's germline CDR1 is SGHTA and CDR2 FQGNSA. The length of the CDR3 is 17 residues.

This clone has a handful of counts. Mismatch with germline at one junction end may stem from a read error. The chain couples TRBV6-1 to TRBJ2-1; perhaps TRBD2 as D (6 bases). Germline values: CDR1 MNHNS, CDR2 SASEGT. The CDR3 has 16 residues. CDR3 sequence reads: CASSEEVGLSHNEQFF. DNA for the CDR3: TGTGCCAGCAGTGAAGAGGTGGGACTCTCCCACAATGAGCAGTTCTTC.

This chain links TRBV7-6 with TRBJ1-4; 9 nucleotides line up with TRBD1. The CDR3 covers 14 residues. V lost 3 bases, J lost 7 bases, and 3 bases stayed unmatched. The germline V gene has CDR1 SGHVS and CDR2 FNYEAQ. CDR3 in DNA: TGTGCCAGCAGCTTGGACAGGGGAATTGAAAAACTGTTTTTT. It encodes CASSLDRGIEKLFF. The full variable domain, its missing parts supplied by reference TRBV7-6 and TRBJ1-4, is GAGVSQSPRYKVTKRGQDVALRCDPISGHVSLYWYRQALGQGPEFLTYFNYEAQQDKSGLPNDRFSAERPEGSISTLTIQRTEQRDSAMYRCASSLDRGIEKLFFGSGTQLSVL.

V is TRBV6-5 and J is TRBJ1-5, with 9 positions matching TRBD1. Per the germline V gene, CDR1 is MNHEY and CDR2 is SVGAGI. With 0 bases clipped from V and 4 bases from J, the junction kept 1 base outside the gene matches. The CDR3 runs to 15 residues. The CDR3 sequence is CASSYSGTGNQPQHF. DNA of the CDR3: TGTGCCAGCAGTTACTCCGGGACAGGGAATCAGCCCCAGCATTTT.

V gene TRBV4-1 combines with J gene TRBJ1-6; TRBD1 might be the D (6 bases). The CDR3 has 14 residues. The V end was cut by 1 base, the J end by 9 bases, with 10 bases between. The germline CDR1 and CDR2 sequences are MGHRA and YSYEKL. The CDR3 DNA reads TGCGCCAGCAGCCAAGCAGGGGTGGCTTCACCCCTCCACTTT. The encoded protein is CASSQAGVASPLHF.

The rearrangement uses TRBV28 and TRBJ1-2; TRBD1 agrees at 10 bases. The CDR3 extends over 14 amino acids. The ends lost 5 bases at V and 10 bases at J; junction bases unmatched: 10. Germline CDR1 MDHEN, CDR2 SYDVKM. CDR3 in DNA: TGTGCCAGCAGTAACGACAGGGGGCTTAAGTACTACACCTTC. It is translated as CASSNDRGLKYYTF.

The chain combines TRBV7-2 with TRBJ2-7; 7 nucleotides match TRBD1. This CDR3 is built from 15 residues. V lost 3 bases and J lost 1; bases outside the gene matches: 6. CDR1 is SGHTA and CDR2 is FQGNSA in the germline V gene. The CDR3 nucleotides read TGTGCCAGCAGCTTGGGAACAGGGGCATCCTACGAGCAGTACTTC. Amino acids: CASSLGTGASYEQYF.

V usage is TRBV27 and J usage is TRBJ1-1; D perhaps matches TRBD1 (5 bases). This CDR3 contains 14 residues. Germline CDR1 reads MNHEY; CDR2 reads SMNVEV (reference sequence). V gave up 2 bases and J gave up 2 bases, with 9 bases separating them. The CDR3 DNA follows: TGTGCCAGCAGTTTAGTAGGGGCTAACACTGAAGCTTTCTTT. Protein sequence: CASSLVGANTEAFF.

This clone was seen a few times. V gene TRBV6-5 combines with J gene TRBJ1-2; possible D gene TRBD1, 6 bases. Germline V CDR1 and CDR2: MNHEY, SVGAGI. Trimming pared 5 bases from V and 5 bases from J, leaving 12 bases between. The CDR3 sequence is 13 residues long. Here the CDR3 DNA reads TGTGCCAGCAGTAAGACGGACAGATATGGCTACACCTTC. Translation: CASSKTDRYGYTF.

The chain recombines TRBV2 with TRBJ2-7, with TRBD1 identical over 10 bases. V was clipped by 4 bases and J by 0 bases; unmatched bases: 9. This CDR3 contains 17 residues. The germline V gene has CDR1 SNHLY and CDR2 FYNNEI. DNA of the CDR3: TGTGCCAGCAGTGTCCCGGGACAGGGGCGGTTCTCCTACGAGCAGTACTTC. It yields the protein CASSVPGQGRFSYEQYF.

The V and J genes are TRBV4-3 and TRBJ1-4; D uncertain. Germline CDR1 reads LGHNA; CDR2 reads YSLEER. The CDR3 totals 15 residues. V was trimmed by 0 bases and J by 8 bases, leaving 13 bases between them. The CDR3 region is CASSQDRQRGEKLFF. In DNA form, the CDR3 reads TGCGCCAGCAGCCAAGATAGGCAACGAGGGGAAAAACTGTTTTTT.

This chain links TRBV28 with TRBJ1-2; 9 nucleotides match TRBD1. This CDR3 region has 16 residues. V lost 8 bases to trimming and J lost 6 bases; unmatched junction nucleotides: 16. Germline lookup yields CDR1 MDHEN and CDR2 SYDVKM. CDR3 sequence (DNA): TGTGCCAGCTCGATTGACCTCGGGACAGGGACCAATGGCTACACCTTC. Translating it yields CASSIDLGTGTNGYTF.

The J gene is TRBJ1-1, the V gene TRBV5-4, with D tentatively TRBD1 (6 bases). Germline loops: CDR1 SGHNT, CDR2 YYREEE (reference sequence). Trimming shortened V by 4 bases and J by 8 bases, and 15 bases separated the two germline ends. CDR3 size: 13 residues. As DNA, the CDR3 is TGTGCCAGCAGCCAGGAATACAGGGCGGAAGCTTTCTTT. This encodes CASSQEYRAEAFF.

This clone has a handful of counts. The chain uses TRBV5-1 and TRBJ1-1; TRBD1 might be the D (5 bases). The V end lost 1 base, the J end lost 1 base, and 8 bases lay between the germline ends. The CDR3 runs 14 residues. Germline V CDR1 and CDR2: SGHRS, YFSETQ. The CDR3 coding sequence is TGCGCCAGCAGCTTGTATGGGGCGAACACTGAAGCTTTCTTT. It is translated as CASSLYGANTEAFF.

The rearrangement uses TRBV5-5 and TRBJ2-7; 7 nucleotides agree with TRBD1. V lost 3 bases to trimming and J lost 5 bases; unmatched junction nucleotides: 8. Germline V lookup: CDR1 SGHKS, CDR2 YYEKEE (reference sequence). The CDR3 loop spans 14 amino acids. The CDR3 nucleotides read TGTGCCAGCAGCTCCAAGGGACAGAGAGACGAGCAGTACTTC. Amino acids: CASSSKGQRDEQYF.

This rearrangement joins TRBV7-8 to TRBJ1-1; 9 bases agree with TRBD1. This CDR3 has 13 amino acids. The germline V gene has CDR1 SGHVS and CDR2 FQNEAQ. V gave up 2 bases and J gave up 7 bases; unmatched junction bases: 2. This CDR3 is CASSLRQGDEAFF. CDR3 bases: TGTGCCAGCAGCTTACGACAGGGGGATGAAGCTTTCTTT.

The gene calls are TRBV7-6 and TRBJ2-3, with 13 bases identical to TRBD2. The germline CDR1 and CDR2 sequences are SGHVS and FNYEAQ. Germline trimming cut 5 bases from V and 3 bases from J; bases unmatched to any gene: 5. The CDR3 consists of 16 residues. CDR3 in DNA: TGTGCCAGCAGCCTGAGGACTAGCGGGAGTACAGATACGCAGTATTTT. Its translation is CASSLRTSGSTDTQYF.

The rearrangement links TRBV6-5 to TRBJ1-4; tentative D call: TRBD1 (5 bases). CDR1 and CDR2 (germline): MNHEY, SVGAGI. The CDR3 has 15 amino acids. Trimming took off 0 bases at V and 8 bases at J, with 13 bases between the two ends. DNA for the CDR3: TGTGCCAGCAGTTACTCCCAGGGAGGTTACGAAAAACTGTTTTTT. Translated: CASSYSQGGYEKLFF.

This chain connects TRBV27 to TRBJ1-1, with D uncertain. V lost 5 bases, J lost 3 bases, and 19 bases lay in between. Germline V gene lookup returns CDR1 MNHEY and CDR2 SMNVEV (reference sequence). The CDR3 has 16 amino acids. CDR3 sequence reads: CASSPLEFGRDTEAFF. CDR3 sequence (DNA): TGTGCCAGCAGTCCCCTGGAGTTTGGGCGGGACACTGAAGCTTTCTTT.

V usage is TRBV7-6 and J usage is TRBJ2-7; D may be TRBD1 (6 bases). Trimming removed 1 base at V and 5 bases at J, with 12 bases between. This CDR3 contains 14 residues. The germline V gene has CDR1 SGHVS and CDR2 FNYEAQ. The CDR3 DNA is TGTGCCAGCAGCTTAGGGGCAGGGGACCACGAGCAGTACTTC. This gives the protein CASSLGAGDHEQYF.

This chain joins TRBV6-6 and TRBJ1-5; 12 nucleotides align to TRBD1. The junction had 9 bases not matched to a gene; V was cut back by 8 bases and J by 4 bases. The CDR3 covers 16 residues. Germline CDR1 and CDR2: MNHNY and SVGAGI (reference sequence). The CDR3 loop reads CASLYGTGGSNQPQHF. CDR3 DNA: TGTGCCAGCCTGTATGGGACAGGGGGCTCAAATCAGCCCCAGCATTTT.

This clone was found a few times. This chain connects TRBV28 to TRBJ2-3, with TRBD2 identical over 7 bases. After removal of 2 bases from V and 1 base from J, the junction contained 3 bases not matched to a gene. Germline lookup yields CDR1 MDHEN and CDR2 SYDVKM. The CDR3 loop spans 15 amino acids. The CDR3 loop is CASSLVLAGTDTQYF. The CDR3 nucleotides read TGTGCCAGCAGTTTAGTGCTAGCGGGCACAGATACGCAGTATTTT.